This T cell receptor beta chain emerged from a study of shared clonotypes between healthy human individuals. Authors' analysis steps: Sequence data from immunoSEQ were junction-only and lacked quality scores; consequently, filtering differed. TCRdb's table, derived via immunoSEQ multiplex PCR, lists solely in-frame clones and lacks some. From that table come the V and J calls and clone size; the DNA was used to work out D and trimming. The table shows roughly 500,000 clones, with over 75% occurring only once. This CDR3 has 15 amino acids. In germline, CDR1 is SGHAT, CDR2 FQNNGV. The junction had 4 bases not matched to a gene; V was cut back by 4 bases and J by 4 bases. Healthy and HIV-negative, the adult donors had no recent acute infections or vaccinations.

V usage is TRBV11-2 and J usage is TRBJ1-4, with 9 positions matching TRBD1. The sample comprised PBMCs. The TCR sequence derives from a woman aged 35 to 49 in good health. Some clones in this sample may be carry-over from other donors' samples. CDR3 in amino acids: CASSSWTGVNEKLFF. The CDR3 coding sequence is TGTGCCAGCAGCTCCTGGACAGGGGTTAATGAAAAACTGTTTTTT.